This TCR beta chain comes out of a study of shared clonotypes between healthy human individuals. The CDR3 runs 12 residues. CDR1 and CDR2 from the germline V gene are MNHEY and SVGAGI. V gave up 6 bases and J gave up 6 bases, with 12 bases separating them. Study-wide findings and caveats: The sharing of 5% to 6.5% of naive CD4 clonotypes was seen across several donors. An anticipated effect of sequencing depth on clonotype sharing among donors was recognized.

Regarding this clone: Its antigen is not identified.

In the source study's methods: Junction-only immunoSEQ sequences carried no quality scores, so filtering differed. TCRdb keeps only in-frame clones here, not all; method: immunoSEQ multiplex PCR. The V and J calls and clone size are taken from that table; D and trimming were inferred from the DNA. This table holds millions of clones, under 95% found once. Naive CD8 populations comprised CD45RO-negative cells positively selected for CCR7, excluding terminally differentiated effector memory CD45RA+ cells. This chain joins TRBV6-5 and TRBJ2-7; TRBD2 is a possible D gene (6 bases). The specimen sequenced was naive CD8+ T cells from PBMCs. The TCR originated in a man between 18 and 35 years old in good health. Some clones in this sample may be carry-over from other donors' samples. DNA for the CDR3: TGTGCCAGCAGAACGGGGGTTACCGAGCAGTACTTC. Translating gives CASRTGVTEQYF.